This T cell receptor (beta chain) was captured by sequencing in a study of T cell repertoires in cytomegalovirus infection. Study in general: An indication of both CMV infection and matching HLA type came from public TCR beta signatures.

V lost 2 bases to trimming and J lost 5 bases, with 13 bases between them. Germline CDR1 and CDR2: MNHEY and SMNVEV (reference sequence). The CDR3 consists of 15 residues. A single record per CDR3 protein comes from TCRdb applying MiXCR to the reads. The top ten clones hold approximately 15% of a sample with some 450,000 distinct CDR3 sequences, around 32% of them seen once. The receptor was derived from a human donor in good health (CMV status not recorded). Some clones in this sample may be carry-over from other donors' samples. The specimen was PBMCs. The chain joins TRBV27 to TRBJ2-1; D is possibly TRBD2 (6 bases). The CDR3 region has the DNA TGTGCCAGCAGTTTAGGAGGGTTCGATGACAATGAGCAGTTCTTC. This encodes CASSLGGFDDNEQFF.